This T cell receptor beta chain was identified during a study of breast tumors, draining lymph nodes, adjacent tissues. This clonotype was recorded many times. CDR1 and CDR2 (germline): SNHLY, FYNNEI. V was shortened by 7 bases and J by 3 bases, with 4 bases between the two germline ends. The CDR3 totals 11 residues. Breast cancer patients provided tissue from their axillary draining lymph nodes. TCRdb reprocessed the multiplex PCR reads with MiXCR, giving one entry per CDR3 protein. The sample records about 230,000 distinct CDR3 sequences, about 34% being singletons. This chain joins TRBV2 and TRBJ1-3; D remains unclear. The sample comprised axillary lymph node tissue. The sequence was collected from a female donor with breast cancer. Some clones in this sample may be carry-over from other donors' samples. CDR3 sequence reads: CASKGGNTIYF. The CDR3 DNA follows: TGTGCCAGCAAGGGTGGAAACACCATATATTTT. The variable domain in full, completed from reference TRBV2 and TRBJ1-3, reads EPEVTQTPSHQVTQMGQEVILRCVPISNHLYFYWYRQILGQKVEFLVSFYNNEISEKSEIFDDQFSVERPDGSNFTLKIRSTKLEDSAMYFCASKGGNTIYFGEGSWLTVV.